Listed below are T cell receptor beta chains from one sample, sequenced in a study of T cell changes during pregnancy in multiple sclerosis. The method was immunoSEQ multiplex PCR; TCRdb's version includes in-frame clones alone and lacks a portion of them. Among 40,000 to 60,000 clones listed, 80% to 95% were seen once. The starting material was CD8+ T cells from peripheral blood mononuclear cells, obtained in the second trimester of pregnancy. These receptors were taken from a female donor with multiple sclerosis, enrolled in a pregnancy study. Each CDR3 is given with its conserved first and last residue. The order of the fields is clone size, D gene, V gene, J gene, CDR3 DNA, CDR3 protein. The D gene is left open where the match is weak. The size field is filled for only some rows; it gives once, few, many or a size class.

.,.,TRBV6-6,TRBJ1-1,TGTGCCAGCAGTTACTCCACCTCGACAGAGAACACTGAAGCTTTCTTT,CASSYSTSTENTEAFF
.,TRBD1,TRBV9,TRBJ1-3,TGTGCCAGCACGATGTCCGGACAGGGGGCGCCTGGAAACACCATATATTTT,CASTMSGQGAPGNTIYF
.,.,TRBV4-3,TRBJ1-2,TGCGCCAGCAGCCCCGCGGGATATGGCTACACCTTC,CASSPAGYGYTF
.,TRBD1,TRBV7-6,TRBJ2-5,TGTGCCAGCAGCACGAGAGACAGGGGGGGGACCCAGTACTTC,CASSTRDRGGTQYF
.,TRBD1,TRBV29-1,TRBJ1-6,TGCAGCGTTGGGACAGGGTCGAATTCACCCCTCCACTTT,CSVGTGSNSPLHF
.,TRBD1,TRBV19,TRBJ1-3,TGTGCCAGTAGTCTCCCGGGACAGGGAACTGGAAACACCATATATTTT,CASSLPGQGTGNTIYF
.,.,TRBV18,TRBJ2-7,TGTGCCAGCTCACCACCGGAGTCCGAGGCCTACGAGCAGTACTTC,CASSPPESEAYEQYF
once,TRBD2,TRBV16,TRBJ2-7,TGTGCCAGCAGCCAACTAGCGGGGGGCTACGAGCAGTACTTC,CASSQLAGGYEQYF
.,.,TRBV4-2,TRBJ2-5,TGTGCCAGCAGCCAAGACTTAGGGGGGGCAGAGACCCAGTACTTC,CASSQDLGGAETQYF
.,.,TRBV2,TRBJ1-2,TGTGCCAGCAGTGAATTGCGGGGGGTGGCTACCTATGGCTACACCTTC,CASSELRGVATYGYTF
.,.,TRBV18,TRBJ2-7,TGTGCCAGCTCACGCGACAGTCCCTACGAGCAGTACTTC,CASSRDSPYEQYF
.,.,TRBV19,TRBJ1-2,TGTGCCAGTAGCCAAGGGCTGGGGCCTGGCTACACCTTC,CASSQGLGPGYTF
.,.,TRBV6-4,TRBJ2-5,TGTGCCAGCAGTTACCGAACAGGGTTTGGTGAGACCCAGTACTTC,CASSYRTGFGETQYF
.,.,TRBV27,TRBJ2-5,TGTGCCAGCAGTTTCCCACGGGGTGTGAACGGGACCCAGTACTTC,CASSFPRGVNGTQYF
.,TRBD1,TRBV5-1,TRBJ1-2,TGCGCCAGCAACTGGGGCAGGGGGGACTATGGCTACACCTTC,CASNWGRGDYGYTF
.,.,TRBV7-3,TRBJ2-5,TGTGCCAGCAGCTTAACGATGGCAGCGCAGACCCAGTACTTC,CASSLTMAAQTQYF
.,.,TRBV7-9,TRBJ1-1,TGTGCCAGCAGCCATTCGCGTGCGGGGAACACTGAAGCTTTCTTT,CASSHSRAGNTEAFF
.,.,TRBV5-6,TRBJ1-4,TGTGCCAGCAGCTTGGGGGAAGACAGAAATGAAAAACTGTTTTTT,CASSLGEDRNEKLFF
.,TRBD1,TRBV11-2,TRBJ1-2,TGTGCCAGCAGCTTAAATGGGGGGTCGCAGGGGGCGCATTATGGCTACACCTTC,CASSLNGGSQGAHYGYTF
.,.,TRBV29-1,TRBJ1-2,TGCAGCGCAAATCCGACAGGATCCTATGGCTACACCTTC,CSANPTGSYGYTF
.,TRBD2,TRBV6-6,TRBJ2-1,TGTGCCAGCAGTTACGCAGCGGGGGGGCCCAATGAGCAGTTCTTC,CASSYAAGGPNEQFF
.,.,TRBV19,TRBJ2-2,TGTGCCAGTAGTATCGACACCGGGGAGCTGTTTTTT,CASSIDTGELFF
.,.,TRBV7-2,TRBJ1-5,TGTGCCAGCAGCTCCTATACAGGGAGCAATCAGCCCCAGCATTTT,CASSSYTGSNQPQHF
.,.,TRBV6-5,TRBJ2-2,TGTGCCAGCAGTTACGAAGCAGGGGCTGCTGAGCTGTTTTTT,CASSYEAGAAELFF